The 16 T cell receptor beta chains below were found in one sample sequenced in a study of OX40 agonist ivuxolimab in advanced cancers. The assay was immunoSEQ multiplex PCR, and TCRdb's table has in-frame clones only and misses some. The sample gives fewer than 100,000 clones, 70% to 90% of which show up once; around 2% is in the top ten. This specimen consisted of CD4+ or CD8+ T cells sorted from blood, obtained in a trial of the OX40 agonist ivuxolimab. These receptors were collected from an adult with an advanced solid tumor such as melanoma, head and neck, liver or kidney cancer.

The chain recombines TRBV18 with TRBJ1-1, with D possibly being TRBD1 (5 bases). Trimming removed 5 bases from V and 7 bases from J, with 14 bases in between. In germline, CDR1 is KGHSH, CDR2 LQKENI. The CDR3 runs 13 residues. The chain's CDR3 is CASSNRDQDEAFF. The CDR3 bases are TGTGCCAGCTCAAACCGGGACCAGGATGAAGCTTTCTTT.

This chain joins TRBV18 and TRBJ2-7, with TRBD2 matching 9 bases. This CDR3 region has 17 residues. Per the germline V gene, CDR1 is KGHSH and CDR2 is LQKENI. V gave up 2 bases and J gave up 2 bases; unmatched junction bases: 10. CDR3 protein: CASSPRRGGRGPYEQYF. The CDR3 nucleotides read TGTGCCAGCTCACCAAGGCGGGGGGGCCGAGGCCCCTACGAGCAGTACTTC.

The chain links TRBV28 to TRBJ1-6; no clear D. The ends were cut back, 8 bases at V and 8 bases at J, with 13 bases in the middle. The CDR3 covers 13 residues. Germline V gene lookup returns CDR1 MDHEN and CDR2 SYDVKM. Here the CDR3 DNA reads TGTGCCAGCTGTCGGGCTGGGGATTCACCCCTCCACTTT. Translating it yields CASCRAGDSPLHF.

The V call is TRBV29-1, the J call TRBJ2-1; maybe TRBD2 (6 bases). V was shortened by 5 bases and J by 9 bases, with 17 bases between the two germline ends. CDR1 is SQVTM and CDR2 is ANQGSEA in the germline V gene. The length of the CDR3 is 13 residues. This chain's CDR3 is CSVNPGGAGEQFF. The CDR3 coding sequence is TGCAGCGTTAACCCCGGAGGGGCAGGTGAGCAGTTCTTC.

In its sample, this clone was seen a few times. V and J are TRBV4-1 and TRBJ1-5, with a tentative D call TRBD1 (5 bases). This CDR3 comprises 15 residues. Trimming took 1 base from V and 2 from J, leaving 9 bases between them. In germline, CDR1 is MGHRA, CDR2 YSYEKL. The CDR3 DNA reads TGCGCCAGCAGCCAAGCCAGGGAGGGCAATCAGCCCCAGCATTTT. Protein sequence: CASSQAREGNQPQHF.

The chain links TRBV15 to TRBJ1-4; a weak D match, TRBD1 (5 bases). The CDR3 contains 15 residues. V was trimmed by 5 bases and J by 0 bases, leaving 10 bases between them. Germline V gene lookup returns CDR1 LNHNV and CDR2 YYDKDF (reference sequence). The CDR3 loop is CATSGDGATNEKLFF. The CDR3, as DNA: TGTGCCACCAGCGGGGACGGGGCAACTAATGAAAAACTGTTTTTT.

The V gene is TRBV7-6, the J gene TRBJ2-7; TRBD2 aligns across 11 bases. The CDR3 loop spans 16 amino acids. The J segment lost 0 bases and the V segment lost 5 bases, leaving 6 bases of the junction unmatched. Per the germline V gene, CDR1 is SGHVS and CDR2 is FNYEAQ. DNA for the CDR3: TGTGCCAGCAGCCCATCTAGCGGGGGGCGCTCCTACGAGCAGTACTTC. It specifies CASSPSSGGRSYEQYF.

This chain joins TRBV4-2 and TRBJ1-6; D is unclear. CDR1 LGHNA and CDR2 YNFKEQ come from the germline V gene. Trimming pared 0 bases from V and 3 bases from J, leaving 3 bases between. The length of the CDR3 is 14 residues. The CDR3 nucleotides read TGTGCCAGCAGCCAAGACGGCTATAATTCACCCCTCCACTTT. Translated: CASSQDGYNSPLHF.

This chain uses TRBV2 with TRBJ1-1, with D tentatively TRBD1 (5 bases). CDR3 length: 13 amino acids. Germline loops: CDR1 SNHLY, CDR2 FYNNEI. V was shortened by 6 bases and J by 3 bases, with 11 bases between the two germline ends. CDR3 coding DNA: TGTGCCAGCAGAGTGGGACGTGACACTGAAGCTTTCTTT. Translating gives CASRVGRDTEAFF.

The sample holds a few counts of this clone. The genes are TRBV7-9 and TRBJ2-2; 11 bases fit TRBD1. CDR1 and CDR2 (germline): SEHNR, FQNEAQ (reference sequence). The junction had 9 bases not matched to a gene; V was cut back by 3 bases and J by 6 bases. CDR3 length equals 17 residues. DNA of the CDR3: TGTGCCAGCAGCTTCGCGGGACAGGGGGATCGTGCCGGGGAGCTGTTTTTT. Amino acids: CASSFAGQGDRAGELFF.

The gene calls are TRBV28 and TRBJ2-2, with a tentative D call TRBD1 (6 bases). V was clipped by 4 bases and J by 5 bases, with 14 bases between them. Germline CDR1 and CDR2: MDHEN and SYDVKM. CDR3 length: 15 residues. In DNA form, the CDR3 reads TGTGCCAGCAGTTACCCAGGGGAAGGGACCGGGGAGCTGTTTTTT. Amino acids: CASSYPGEGTGELFF.

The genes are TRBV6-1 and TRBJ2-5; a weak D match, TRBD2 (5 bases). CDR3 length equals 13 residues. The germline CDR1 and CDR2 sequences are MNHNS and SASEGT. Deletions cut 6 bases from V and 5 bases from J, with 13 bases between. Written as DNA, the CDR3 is TGTGCCAGCAGCTCGCAGCGGAAGGAGACCCAGTACTTC. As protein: CASSSQRKETQYF.

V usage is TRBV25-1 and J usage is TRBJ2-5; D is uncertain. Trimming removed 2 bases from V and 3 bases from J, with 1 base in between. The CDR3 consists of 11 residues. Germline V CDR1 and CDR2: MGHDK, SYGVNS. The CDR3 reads CASSEKETQYF. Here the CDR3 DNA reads TGTGCCAGCAGTGAAAAAGAGACCCAGTACTTC.

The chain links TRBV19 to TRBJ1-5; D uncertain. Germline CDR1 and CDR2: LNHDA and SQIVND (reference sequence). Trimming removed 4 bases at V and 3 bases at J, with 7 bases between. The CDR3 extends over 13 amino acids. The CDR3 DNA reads TGTGCCAGTAGTACTAACATCAATCAGCCCCAGCATTTT. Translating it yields CASSTNINQPQHF.

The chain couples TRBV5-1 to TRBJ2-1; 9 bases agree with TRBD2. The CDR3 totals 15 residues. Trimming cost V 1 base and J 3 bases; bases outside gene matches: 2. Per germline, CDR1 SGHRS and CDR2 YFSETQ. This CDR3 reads CASSLSSGSYNEQFF. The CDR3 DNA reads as TGCGCCAGCAGCTTGAGTAGCGGGAGCTACAATGAGCAGTTCTTC.

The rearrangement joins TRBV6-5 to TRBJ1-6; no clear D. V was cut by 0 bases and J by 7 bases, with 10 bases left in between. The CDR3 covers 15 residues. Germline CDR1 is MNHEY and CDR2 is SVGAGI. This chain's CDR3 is CASSYSSRINSPLHF. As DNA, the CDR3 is TGTGCCAGCAGTTACTCGAGTCGGATAAATTCACCCCTCCACTTT.